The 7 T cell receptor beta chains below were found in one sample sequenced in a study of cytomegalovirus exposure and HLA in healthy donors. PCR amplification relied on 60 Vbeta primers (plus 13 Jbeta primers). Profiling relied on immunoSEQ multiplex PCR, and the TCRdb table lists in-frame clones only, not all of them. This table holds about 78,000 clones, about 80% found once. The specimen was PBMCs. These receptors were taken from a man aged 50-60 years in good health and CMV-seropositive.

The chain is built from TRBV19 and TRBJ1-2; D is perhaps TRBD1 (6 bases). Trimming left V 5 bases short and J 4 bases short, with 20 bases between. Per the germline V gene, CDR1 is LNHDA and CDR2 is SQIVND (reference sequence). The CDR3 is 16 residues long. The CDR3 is CASSPSGGGEPYGYTF. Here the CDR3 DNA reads TGTGCCAGTAGTCCTTCCGGGGGGGGCGAGCCCTATGGCTACACCTTC.

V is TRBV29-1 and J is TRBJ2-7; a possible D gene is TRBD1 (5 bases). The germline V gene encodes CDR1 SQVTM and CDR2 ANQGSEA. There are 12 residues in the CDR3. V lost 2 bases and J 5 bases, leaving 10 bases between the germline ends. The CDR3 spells CSVEQGENEQYF. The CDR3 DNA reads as TGCAGCGTTGAACAGGGTGAGAACGAGCAGTACTTC.

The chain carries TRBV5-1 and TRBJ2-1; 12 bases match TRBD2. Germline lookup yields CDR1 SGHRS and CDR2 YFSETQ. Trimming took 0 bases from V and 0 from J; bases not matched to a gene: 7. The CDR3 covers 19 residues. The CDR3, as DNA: TGCGCCAGCAGCTTGGGTCTAGCGGGAGGGATAAGCTCCTACAATGAGCAGTTCTTC. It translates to CASSLGLAGGISSYNEQFF.

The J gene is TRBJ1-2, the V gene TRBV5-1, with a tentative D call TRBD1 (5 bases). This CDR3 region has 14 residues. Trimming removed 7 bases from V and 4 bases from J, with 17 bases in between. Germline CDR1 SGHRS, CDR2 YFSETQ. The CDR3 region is CASVLMGQGYGYTF. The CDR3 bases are TGCGCCAGCGTCTTAATGGGGCAGGGCTATGGCTACACCTTC.

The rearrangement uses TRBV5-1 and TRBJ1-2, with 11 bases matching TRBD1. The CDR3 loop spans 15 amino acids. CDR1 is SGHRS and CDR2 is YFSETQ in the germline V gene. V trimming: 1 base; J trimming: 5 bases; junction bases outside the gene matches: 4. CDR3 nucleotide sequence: TGCGCCAGCAGCTTGCAAGGACAGGGGGCTTATGGCTACACCTTC. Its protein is CASSLQGQGAYGYTF.

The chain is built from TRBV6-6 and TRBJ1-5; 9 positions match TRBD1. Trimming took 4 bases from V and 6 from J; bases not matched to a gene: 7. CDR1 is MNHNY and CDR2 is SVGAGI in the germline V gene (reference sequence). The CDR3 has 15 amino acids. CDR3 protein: CASSFTGGVGQPQHF. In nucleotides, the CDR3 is TGTGCCAGCAGTTTCACAGGGGGCGTCGGTCAGCCCCAGCATTTT.

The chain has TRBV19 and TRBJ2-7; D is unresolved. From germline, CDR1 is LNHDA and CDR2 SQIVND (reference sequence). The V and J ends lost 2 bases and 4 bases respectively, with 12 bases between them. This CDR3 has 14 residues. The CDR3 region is CASSIIAGSYEQYF. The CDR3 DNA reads TGTGCCAGTAGTATAATTGCAGGTTCGTACGAGCAGTACTTC.